This T cell receptor (beta chain) was sequenced in a study of control samples from healthy donors and cancer patients (dated by TCRdb to 2018 to 2021). The method behind the library was the immunoSEQ multiplex PCR assay. TCRdb provides this immuneACCESS table in a form limited to in-frame rearrangements. Some clones are lacking; in checked studies, under half of them reflect an unresolved V gene, and why the rest are absent is not known. Counted in this sample were 75,000 to 100,000 clones; 92% of them appeared once. The top ten hold about 3% of the sample. The CDR3 runs 15 residues from the cysteine to the phenylalanine. Just CDR3 DNA is preserved here, 45 bases in frame from base 1. Reading the germline V gene gives CDR1 SGHTA and CDR2 FQGTGA. Clipping removes 5 bases from V and 4 bases from J, with 3 as the unmatched junction base count. Remarks on this clone: Its antigen has not been determined. No per-base quality is available; no much larger clone lies one base away.

This sequence uses TRBV7-3 and TRBJ2-3, with 13 bases matching TRBD2. The material sequenced was blood. The origin of this receptor is a human donor in good health. The donor label of this sample is uncertain. The nucleotides are TGTGCCAGCAGCCCAGGACTAGCGGGGGCAGATACGCAGTATTTT. It encodes CASSPGLAGADTQYF.